This TCR beta chain is from a study of blood T cell repertoires in COVID-19. V lost 6 bases and J 3 bases, leaving 8 bases between the germline ends. CDR1 is MDHEN and CDR2 is SYDVKM in the germline V gene. The CDR3 sequence is 12 residues long. As handled by the study authors: Amplification of reference gene primers was used by the study to estimate nucleated cell counts. TCRdb keeps only in-frame clones here, not all; method: immunoSEQ multiplex PCR. That table gives V, J and clone size, and the DNA gave D and trimming. Of tens of thousands of clones in the sample, 65% to 85% were seen once. The V gene is TRBV28, the J gene TRBJ1-2, with D unclear. The material sequenced was peripheral blood. This TCR was sampled from a man aged 45-60 years with acute or convalescent COVID-19. CDR3 loop: CASRGVDYGYTF. The CDR3 DNA reads as TGTGCCAGCAGGGGCGTGGACTATGGCTACACCTTC.